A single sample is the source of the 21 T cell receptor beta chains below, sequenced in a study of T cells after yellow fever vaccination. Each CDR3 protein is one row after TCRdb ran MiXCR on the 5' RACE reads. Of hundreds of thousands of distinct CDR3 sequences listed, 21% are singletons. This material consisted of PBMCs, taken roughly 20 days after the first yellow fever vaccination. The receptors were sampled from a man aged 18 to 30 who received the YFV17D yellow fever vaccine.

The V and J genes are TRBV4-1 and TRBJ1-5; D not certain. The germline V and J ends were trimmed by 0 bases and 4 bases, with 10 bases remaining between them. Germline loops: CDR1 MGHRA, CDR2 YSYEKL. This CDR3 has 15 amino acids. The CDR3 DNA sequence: TGCGCCAGCAGCCAAGATTATCCGGAAAATCAGCCCCAGCATTTT. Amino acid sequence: CASSQDYPENQPQHF.

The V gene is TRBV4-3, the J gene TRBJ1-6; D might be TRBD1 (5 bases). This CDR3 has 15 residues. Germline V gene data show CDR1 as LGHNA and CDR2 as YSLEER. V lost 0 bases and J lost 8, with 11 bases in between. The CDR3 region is CASSQEDGTHSPLHF. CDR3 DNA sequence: TGCGCCAGCAGCCAAGAAGACGGGACTCATTCACCCCTCCACTTT.

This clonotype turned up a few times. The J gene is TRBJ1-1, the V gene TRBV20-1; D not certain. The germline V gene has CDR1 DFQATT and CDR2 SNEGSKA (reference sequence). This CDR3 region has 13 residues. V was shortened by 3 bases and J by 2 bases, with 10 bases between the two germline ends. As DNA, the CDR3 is TGCAGTGCTAGCGGCGGAATCAACACTGAAGCTTTCTTT. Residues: CSASGGINTEAFF.

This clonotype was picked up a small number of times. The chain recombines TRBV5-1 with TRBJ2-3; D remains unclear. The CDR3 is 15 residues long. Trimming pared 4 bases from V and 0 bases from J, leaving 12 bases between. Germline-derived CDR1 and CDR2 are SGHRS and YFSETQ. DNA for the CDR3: TGCGCCAGCAGCCGTACCCCCACTAGCACAGATACGCAGTATTTT. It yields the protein CASSRTPTSTDTQYF.

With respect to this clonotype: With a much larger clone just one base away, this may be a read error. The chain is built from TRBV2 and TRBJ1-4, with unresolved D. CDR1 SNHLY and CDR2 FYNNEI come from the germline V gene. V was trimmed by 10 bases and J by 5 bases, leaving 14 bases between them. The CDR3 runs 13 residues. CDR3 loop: CATSVTDNEKLFF. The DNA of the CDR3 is TGTGCCACCTCCGTGACGGACAATGAAAAACTGTTTTTT.

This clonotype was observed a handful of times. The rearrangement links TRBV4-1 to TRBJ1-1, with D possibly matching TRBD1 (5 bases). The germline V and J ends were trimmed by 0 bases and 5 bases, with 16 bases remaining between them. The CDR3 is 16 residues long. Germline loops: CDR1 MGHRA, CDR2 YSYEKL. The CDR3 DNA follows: TGCGCCAGCAGCCAAGATGTCGGGGGGTTAGATACTGAAGCTTTCTTT. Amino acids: CASSQDVGGLDTEAFF.

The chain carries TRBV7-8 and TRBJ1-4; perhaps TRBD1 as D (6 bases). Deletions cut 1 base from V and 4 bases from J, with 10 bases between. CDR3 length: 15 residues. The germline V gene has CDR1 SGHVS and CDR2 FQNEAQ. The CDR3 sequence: CASSLGGGRNEKLFF. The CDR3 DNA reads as TGTGCCAGCAGCTTAGGAGGGGGACGTAATGAAAAACTGTTTTTT.

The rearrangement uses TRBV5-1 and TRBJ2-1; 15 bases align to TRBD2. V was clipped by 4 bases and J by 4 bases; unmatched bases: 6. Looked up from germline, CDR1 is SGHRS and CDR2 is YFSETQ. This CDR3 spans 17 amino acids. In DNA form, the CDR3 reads TGCGCCAGCAGCCGGACTAGCGGGGGGGCCCGGTACAATGAGCAGTTCTTC. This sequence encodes CASSRTSGGARYNEQFF.

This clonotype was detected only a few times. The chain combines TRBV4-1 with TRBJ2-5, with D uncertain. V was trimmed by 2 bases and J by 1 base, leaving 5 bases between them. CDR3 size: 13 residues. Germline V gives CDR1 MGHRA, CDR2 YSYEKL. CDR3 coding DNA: TGCGCCAGCAGCCAAAAGGGCCAAGAGACCCAGTACTTC. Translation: CASSQKGQETQYF.

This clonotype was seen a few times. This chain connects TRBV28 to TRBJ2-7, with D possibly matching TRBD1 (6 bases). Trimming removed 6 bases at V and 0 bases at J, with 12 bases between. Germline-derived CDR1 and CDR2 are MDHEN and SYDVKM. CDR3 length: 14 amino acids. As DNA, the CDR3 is TGTGCCAGCAGCGAAACAGGGTTCTCCTACGAGCAGTACGTC. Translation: CASSETGFSYEQYV.

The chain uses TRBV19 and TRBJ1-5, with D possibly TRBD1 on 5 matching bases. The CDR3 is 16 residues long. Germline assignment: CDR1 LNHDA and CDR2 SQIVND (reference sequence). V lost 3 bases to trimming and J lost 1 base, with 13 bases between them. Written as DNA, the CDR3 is TGTGCCAGTAGTATTTTAGCCCAGGGCAGCAATCAGCCCCAGCATTTT. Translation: CASSILAQGSNQPQHF.

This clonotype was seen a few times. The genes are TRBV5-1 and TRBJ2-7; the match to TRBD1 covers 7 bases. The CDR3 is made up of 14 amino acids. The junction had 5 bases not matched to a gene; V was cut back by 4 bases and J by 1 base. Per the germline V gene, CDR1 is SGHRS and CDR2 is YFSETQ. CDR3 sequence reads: CASSTGTVSYEQYF. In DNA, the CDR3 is TGCGCCAGCAGCACCGGGACAGTGTCCTACGAGCAGTACTTC.

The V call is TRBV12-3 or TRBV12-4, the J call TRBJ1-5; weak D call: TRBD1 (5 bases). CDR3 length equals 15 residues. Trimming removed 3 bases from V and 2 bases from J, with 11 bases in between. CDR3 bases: TGTGCCAGCAGTTTGAACAGAGGGGGCAATCAGCCCCAGCATTTT. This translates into CASSLNRGGNQPQHF.

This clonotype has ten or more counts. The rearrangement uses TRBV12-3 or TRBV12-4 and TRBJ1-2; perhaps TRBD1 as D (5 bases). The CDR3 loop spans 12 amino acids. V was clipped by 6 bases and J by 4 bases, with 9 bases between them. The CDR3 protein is CASRAGSYGYTF. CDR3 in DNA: TGTGCCAGCAGAGCAGGGTCCTATGGCTACACCTTC.

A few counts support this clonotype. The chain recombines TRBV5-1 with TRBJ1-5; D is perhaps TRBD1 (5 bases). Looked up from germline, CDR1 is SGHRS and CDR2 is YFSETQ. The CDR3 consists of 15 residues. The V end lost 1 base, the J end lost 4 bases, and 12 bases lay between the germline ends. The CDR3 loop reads CASSLNGGNNQPQHF. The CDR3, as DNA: TGCGCCAGCAGCTTGAACGGGGGAAATAATCAGCCCCAGCATTTT.

The chain's CDR3 is CASSPSTGSGTGELFF. In DNA form, the CDR3 reads TGCGCCAGCAGCCCTTCGACAGGGTCGGGCACCGGGGAGCTGTTTTTT. The gene calls are TRBV4-3 and TRBJ2-2, with 7 positions matching TRBD1. From germline, CDR1 is LGHNA and CDR2 YSLEER. The CDR3 sequence is 16 residues long. The ends lost 4 bases at V and 4 bases at J; junction bases unmatched: 9.

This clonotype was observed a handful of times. CDR3 sequence: CASSPGTSGGAPYETQYF. The CDR3 region has the DNA TGTGCCAGCAGCCCCGGGACTAGCGGGGGGGCCCCTTATGAGACCCAGTACTTC. The chain recombines TRBV11-2 with TRBJ2-5; 16 bases fit TRBD2. The CDR3 spans 18 residues. V lost 5 bases to trimming and J lost 5 bases; unmatched junction nucleotides: 11. Germline V gene sequence: CDR1 SGHAT, CDR2 FQNNGV.

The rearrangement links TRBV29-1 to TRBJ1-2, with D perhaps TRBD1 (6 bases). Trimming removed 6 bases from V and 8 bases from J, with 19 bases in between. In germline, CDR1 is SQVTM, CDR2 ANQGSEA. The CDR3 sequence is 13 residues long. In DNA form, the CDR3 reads TGCAGCGTCCGAAGAACAGGGCATGCGGGCTACACCTTC. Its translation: CSVRRTGHAGYTF.

The CDR3 nucleotides read TGCGCCAGCAGCCAGCGGGGTGAGCCCGGGGAGCTGTTTTTT. Its translation is CASSQRGEPGELFF. The chain couples TRBV5-1 to TRBJ2-2, with TRBD2 matching 7 bases. The CDR3 runs to 14 residues. CDR1 and CDR2 from the germline V gene are SGHRS and YFSETQ. After removal of 4 bases from V and 6 bases from J, the junction contained 6 bases not matched to a gene.

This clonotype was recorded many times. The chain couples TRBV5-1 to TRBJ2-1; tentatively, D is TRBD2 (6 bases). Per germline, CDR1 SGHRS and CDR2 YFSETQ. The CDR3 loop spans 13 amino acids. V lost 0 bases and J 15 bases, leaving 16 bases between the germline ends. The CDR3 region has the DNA TGCGCCAGCAGCTTGGGCGGGGTTTCAATCGGGTTCTTC. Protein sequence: CASSLGGVSIGFF.

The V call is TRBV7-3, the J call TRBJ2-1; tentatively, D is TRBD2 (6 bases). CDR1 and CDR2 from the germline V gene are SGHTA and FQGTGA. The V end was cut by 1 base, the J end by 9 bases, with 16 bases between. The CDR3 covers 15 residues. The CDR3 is CASSLMAGNGGEQFF. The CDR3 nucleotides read TGTGCCAGCAGCTTAATGGCGGGTAACGGGGGTGAGCAGTTCTTC.